Each of the 27 T cell receptor beta chains below was sequenced from the same sample in a study of shared T cell receptors in the human thymus. Measured with immunoSEQ multiplex PCR; TCRdb has only the in-frame clones, and not every one. Altogether roughly 700,000 clones are present, around nine tenths being singletons, with the ten largest covering 0.0095% to 0.011%. The data were also submitted as part of a second study, on human thymus T cells.

The material sequenced was thymocytes. These receptors all stem from a boy under two years old with a congenital heart defect.

The genes are TRBV10-3 and TRBJ2-4; maybe TRBD1 (6 bases). V was shortened by 0 bases and J by 7 bases, with 13 bases between the two germline ends. From germline, CDR1 is ENHRY and CDR2 SYGVKD. CDR3 length: 15 residues. CDR3 DNA sequence: TGTGCCATCAGTGAGTCACAGGGAAGGAGGAACATTCAGTACTTC. Its translation: CAISESQGRRNIQYF.

The chain employs TRBV28 and TRBJ2-3; 16 bases match TRBD2. The CDR3 runs 16 residues. Germline CDR1 MDHEN, CDR2 SYDVKM. V was clipped by 5 bases and J by 5 bases; unmatched bases: 4. The chain's CDR3 is CASSLGLAGGLDTQYF. CDR3 nucleotides: TGTGCCAGCAGTCTGGGACTAGCGGGAGGGTTAGATACGCAGTATTTT.

The chain combines TRBV5-8 with TRBJ2-1; tentatively, D is TRBD1 (5 bases). CDR3 size: 18 residues. The ends were cut back, 0 bases at V and 0 bases at J, with 16 bases in the middle. CDR1 is SGHTS, CDR2 YDEGEE, per germline. The CDR3 coding sequence is TGTGCCAGCAGCTTGGCCGTGGACACCCCAGGCTCCTACAATGAGCAGTTCTTC. Translating it yields CASSLAVDTPGSYNEQFF.

This clone has just a few counts. The chain joins TRBV30 to TRBJ2-3; 10 bases match TRBD1. This CDR3 region has 17 residues. Germline CDR1 and CDR2: GTSNPN and SVGIG (reference sequence). The V gene end was trimmed by 0 bases and the J gene end by 4 bases; junction bases not matched to a gene: 10. Here the CDR3 reads CAWSVGGAGQGPDTQYF. The DNA of the CDR3 is TGTGCCTGGAGTGTGGGCGGGGCGGGACAGGGGCCAGATACGCAGTATTTT.

V usage is TRBV7-2 and J usage is TRBJ2-7, with a possible D match to TRBD2 (6 bases). The CDR3 sequence is 16 residues long. The V and J ends lost 5 bases and 9 bases respectively, with 26 bases between them. Germline CDR1 SGHTA, CDR2 FQGNSA. The CDR3 protein is CASSDNLQRALFGQYF. The CDR3 DNA sequence: TGTGCCAGCAGCGACAATCTTCAGCGGGCCCTTTTCGGGCAGTACTTC.

V gene TRBV30 combines with J gene TRBJ2-1; the D is unclear. CDR3 length: 11 amino acids. The germline gives CDR1 GTSNPN, CDR2 SVGIG (reference sequence). V shed 2 bases and J shed 6 bases, with 5 bases lying between them. CDR3 nucleotide sequence: TGTGCCTGGAGTACAGTCAATGAGCAGTTCTTC. This sequence encodes CAWSTVNEQFF.

The chain uses TRBV5-1 and TRBJ2-7, with D uncertain. V was clipped by 2 bases and J by 5 bases, with 14 bases between them. The CDR3 is 14 amino acids. Germline values: CDR1 SGHRS, CDR2 YFSETQ. In nucleotides, the CDR3 is TGCGCCAGCAGCTTCCCGTCCTCGGAGAACGAGCAGTACTTC. Its protein is CASSFPSSENEQYF. Full variable domain (missing parts from reference TRBV5-1 and TRBJ2-7): KAGVTQTPRYLIKTRGQQVTLSCSPISGHRSVSWYQQTPGQGLQFLFEYFSETQRNKGNFPGRFSGRQFSNSRSEMNVSTLELGDSALYLCASSFPSSENEQYFGPGTRLTVT.

V is TRBV2 and J is TRBJ1-2, with TRBD1 matching 10 bases. Germline V gives CDR1 SNHLY, CDR2 FYNNEI. The CDR3 runs to 16 residues. J was trimmed by 0 bases and V by 4 bases; bases with no gene match: 5. The CDR3 DNA sequence: TGTGCCAGCAGTGTGCAGGGGACAGGGGCTAACTATGGCTACACCTTC. It specifies CASSVQGTGANYGYTF.

The chain recombines TRBV14 with TRBJ2-7, with 9 bases matching TRBD1. The length of the CDR3 is 16 residues. Trimming took 0 bases from V and 4 from J; bases not matched to a gene: 7. The V gene's germline CDR1 is SGHDN and CDR2 FVKESK. In DNA form, the CDR3 reads TGTGCCAGCAGCCAAGACGGGACAGGGAATTCGTACGAGCAGTACTTC. This encodes CASSQDGTGNSYEQYF.

This sequence joins TRBV5-1 and TRBJ2-2; 11 bases align to TRBD2. V shed 1 base, J shed 9 bases, and the junction held 5 bases outside the gene matches. The CDR3 extends over 15 amino acids. CDR1 is SGHRS, CDR2 YFSETQ, per germline. The CDR3 coding sequence is TGCGCCAGCAGCTTGAGGCTAGCGGGGGGCCGGGAGCTGTTTTTT. Translated: CASSLRLAGGRELFF.

The chain recombines TRBV27 with TRBJ1-1; 7 bases align to TRBD1. The CDR3 consists of 16 residues. After removal of 2 bases from V and 0 bases from J, the junction contained 6 bases not matched to a gene. Per germline, CDR1 MNHEY and CDR2 SMNVEV (reference sequence). The CDR3 DNA sequence: TGTGCCAGCAGTTTAGGGGACAGAGAAATGAACACTGAAGCTTTCTTT. It specifies CASSLGDREMNTEAFF.

The gene calls are TRBV15 and TRBJ1-2; 7 positions agree with TRBD1. V lost 0 bases, J lost 6 bases, and 10 bases stayed unmatched. There are 16 residues in the CDR3. Germline-derived CDR1 and CDR2 are LNHNV and YYDKDF (reference sequence). The CDR3 DNA sequence: TGTGCCACCAGCAGAGACCCCCCGACAGGGTACCATGGCTACACCTTC. Its protein is CATSRDPPTGYHGYTF.

This sequence joins TRBV7-9 and TRBJ2-2, with D possibly TRBD1 on 6 matching bases. Germline CDR1 is SEHNR and CDR2 is FQNEAQ (reference sequence). The CDR3 runs to 14 residues. The V end lost 1 base, the J end lost 6 bases, and 9 bases lay between the germline ends. CDR3 sequence (DNA): TGTGCCAGCAGCTTAGGGCAGGGGCCCGGGGAGCTGTTTTTT. The encoded protein is CASSLGQGPGELFF. The variable domain in full, with the rest retrieved from reference TRBV7-9 and TRBJ2-2, is DTGVSQNPRHKITKRGQNVTFRCDPISEHNRLYWYRQTLGQGPEFLTYFQNEAQLEKSRLLSDRFSAERPKGSFSTLEIQRTEQGDSAMYLCASSLGQGPGELFFGEGSRLTVL.

This clone has just one count. The J gene is TRBJ2-1, the V gene TRBV12-5, with TRBD2 as a possible D gene (6 bases). The CDR3 is 18 amino acids. Looked up from germline, CDR1 is LGHNT and CDR2 is FRNRAP. Trimming cost V 0 bases and J 2 bases, with 17 bases left between them. CDR3 protein: CASGLVRGGSVTYNEQFF. CDR3 DNA sequence: TGTGCTAGTGGTTTGGTACGGGGAGGTAGCGTGACCTACAATGAGCAGTTCTTC.

The CDR3 loop reads CASTIGGASNEKLFF. The CDR3 DNA is TGTGCCAGCACCATTGGGGGGGCCTCTAATGAAAAACTGTTTTTT. The rearrangement uses TRBV28 and TRBJ1-4, with D perhaps TRBD1 (6 bases). This CDR3 has 15 residues. The germline CDR1 and CDR2 sequences are MDHEN and SYDVKM. With 7 bases removed from V and 3 bases from J, the gap between germline ends came to 15 bases.

This sequence joins TRBV7-2 and TRBJ2-7; 7 bases map to TRBD2. The V and J ends lost 1 base and 4 bases, in that order; junction bases with no gene match: 13. The CDR3 has 17 residues. Germline lookup yields CDR1 SGHTA and CDR2 FQGNSA. This chain's CDR3 is CASSLGASGPEGYEQYF. CDR3 nucleotide sequence: TGTGCCAGCAGCTTAGGAGCTAGCGGACCTGAGGGGTACGAGCAGTACTTC.

The chain couples TRBV10-3 to TRBJ2-5; 7 positions agree with TRBD1. The CDR3 is 13 residues long. V was clipped by 6 bases and J by 1 base; unmatched bases: 2. Looked up from germline, CDR1 is ENHRY and CDR2 is SYGVKD. The DNA of the CDR3 is TGTGCCATCAGCAGACAGGGCCAAGAGACCCAGTACTTC. Protein product: CAISRQGQETQYF.

The sample holds one count of this clone. CDR3 sequence: CASSLRAAGTEAFF. The DNA for the CDR3 is TGCGCCAGCAGCCTCCGGGCTGCGGGCACTGAAGCTTTCTTT. J is TRBJ1-1 and V is TRBV4-1; D is undetermined. This CDR3 has 14 residues. Germline V lookup: CDR1 MGHRA, CDR2 YSYEKL. The V end was cut by 4 bases, the J end by 4 bases, with 13 bases between.

This clone has only one observation. The J gene is TRBJ2-6, the V gene TRBV5-6, with D unresolved. The CDR3 is 14 amino acids. V was clipped by 2 bases and J by 1 base, with 4 bases between them. In germline, CDR1 is SGHDT, CDR2 YYEEEE. This chain's CDR3 is CASSFGSGANVLTF. In DNA form, the CDR3 reads TGTGCCAGCAGCTTCGGGTCTGGGGCCAACGTCCTGACTTTC.

This chain connects TRBV10-2 to TRBJ1-2; tentatively, D is TRBD1 (6 bases). The CDR3 sequence is 17 residues long. CDR1 is WSHSY, CDR2 SAAADI, per germline. The germline V and J ends were trimmed by 6 bases and 3 bases, with 23 bases remaining between them. Here the CDR3 DNA reads TGCGCCAGCAGAGAAGCCCCACAGGGTTGTTTTCACTATGGCTACACCTTC. Translating it yields CASREAPQGCFHYGYTF.

The chain combines TRBV29-1 with TRBJ2-7; 7 bases line up with TRBD1. J lost 1 base, V lost 7 bases, and 13 bases had no gene match. The CDR3 is 15 amino acids. Germline CDR1 is SQVTM and CDR2 is ANQGSEA. DNA for the CDR3: TGCAGCGCTGGAGCCTATTCGGGACAGTCCTACGAGCAGTACTTC. It specifies CSAGAYSGQSYEQYF.

The chain has TRBV6-4 and TRBJ2-3; D possibly corresponds to TRBD2 (6 bases). Germline V CDR1 and CDR2: MRHNA, SNTAGT. This CDR3 has 14 residues. With 7 bases removed from V and 7 bases from J, the gap between germline ends came to 18 bases. The CDR3 region has the DNA TGTGCCAGCAAGGAGGGGCTATTCCAACATACGCAGTATTTT. Protein sequence: CASKEGLFQHTQYF.

This sequence joins TRBV7-9 and TRBJ1-5; TRBD1 agrees at 10 bases. There are 16 residues in the CDR3. Trimming at V came to 4 bases and at J to 4 bases, leaving 7 bases not matched to a gene. Germline V gene sequence: CDR1 SEHNR, CDR2 FQNEAQ (reference sequence). This CDR3 is CASSCTGTGENQPQHF. For the CDR3, the DNA is TGTGCCAGCAGCTGCACCGGGACAGGGGAGAATCAGCCCCAGCATTTT.

This chain uses TRBV5-4 with TRBJ2-1; 7 bases agree with TRBD2. The CDR3 sequence is 16 residues long. Germline CDR1 and CDR2: SGHNT and YYREEE (reference sequence). Losses at the gene ends were 6 bases for V and 3 bases for J; bases not matched to a gene: 12. The CDR3 loop is CASKTLGGGRYNEQFF. CDR3 nucleotides: TGTGCCAGCAAGACCTTAGGCGGGGGACGCTACAATGAGCAGTTCTTC.

The chain employs TRBV11-2 and TRBJ2-7; 10 bases fit TRBD2. V was clipped by 0 bases and J by 9 bases; unmatched bases: 11. CDR3 length: 16 residues. The germline V gene encodes CDR1 SGHAT and CDR2 FQNNGV. Written as DNA, the CDR3 is TGTGCCAGCAGCTTAGAACTAGCGGGATCGCACTTACTGCAGTACTTC. This gives the protein CASSLELAGSHLLQYF.

The rearrangement links TRBV23-1 to TRBJ1-4, with no clear D. TRBV23-1 is annotated as an ORF whose role is uncertain. Trimming removed 1 base from V and 5 bases from J, with 17 bases in between. The CDR3 is 17 amino acids. In DNA form, the CDR3 reads TGCGCCAGCAGTCAATATGTAAGACGGGGTGTGAATGAAAAACTGTTTTTT. Encoded protein: CASSQYVRRGVNEKLFF.

This chain uses TRBV27 with TRBJ2-3, with a tentative D call TRBD2 (6 bases). Per the germline V gene, CDR1 is MNHEY and CDR2 is SMNVEV (reference sequence). The CDR3 length is 16 residues. Trimming stripped 1 base from V and 0 bases from J, with 11 bases between. As DNA, the CDR3 is TGTGCCAGCAGTTTATTTCGGGGGTCTAGCACAGATACGCAGTATTTT. Encoded protein: CASSLFRGSSTDTQYF.